The TCR beta chain described here comes from a study of beta chain features in type 1 diabetes. The overall study: Age and gender were similar between patients and healthy donors, as were cell yields. Study results and limitations: Still unanswered here is whether HLA type influences TCRB rearrangement. With patients and controls alike, PCR might favor shorter templates to an equal degree.

V shed 4 bases and J shed 1 base, with 9 bases lying between them. The germline V gene encodes CDR1 SGHNT and CDR2 YYREEE (reference sequence). The CDR3 is 14 residues long. The count of this clone is one. The antigen remains undetermined. Via CD45RO/CCR7/CD25/CD127/CD95/CD27, cells of the CD4+ naive, central memory, regulatory and stem cell-like memory subsets were sorted. What was sequenced were expressed TCRB transcripts, since all of the isolated RNA had been reverse transcribed. The table came from immunoSEQ multiplex PCR; TCRdb's copy has only in-frame clones and leaves some out. The sample lists approximately 120,000 clones, about two fifths occurring once.

The genes are TRBV5-4 and TRBJ1-3, with a tentative D call TRBD1 (5 bases). The receptor comes from a woman under 30 in good health. The sequencing sample was made of stem cell memory CD4+ T cells from blood. The CDR3 loop is CASSRGVSGNTIYF. The CDR3 DNA reads TGTGCCAGCAGCCGGGGGGTATCTGGAAACACCATATATTTT. The full variable domain, in which reference TRBV5-4 and TRBJ1-3 provide the parts outside the CDR3, is ETGVTQSPTHLIKTRGQQVTLRCSSQSGHNTVSWYQQALGQGPQFIFQYYREEENGRGNFPPRFSGLQFPNYSSELNVNALELDDSALYLCASSRGVSGNTIYFGEGSWLTVV.